This is a list of T cell receptor beta chains from one sample in a study of early T cells in non-severe SARS-CoV-2 infection. TCRdb passed the 5' RACE reads through MiXCR, listing each CDR3 protein once. In the table there are fewer than 120,000 distinct CDR3 sequences, over 9.5% of which are singletons. This sample comprised whole blood, obtained at baseline. The receptors stem from an adult who was a healthcare worker with PCR-confirmed SARS-CoV-2 infection or an uninfected control (not recorded which). Each CDR3 is given with its conserved first and last residue.

v_gene	j_gene	CDR3aa
TRBV29-1	TRBJ2-5	CSILLAGVLGTQYF
TRBV29-1	TRBJ2-6	CSGTVGSGANVLTF
TRBV20-1	TRBJ2-7	CSARDSRAYEQYF
TRBV7-2	TRBJ2-7	CASSLAVGYEQYF
TRBV11-1	TRBJ1-4	CASRFRVATTTTNEKLFF
TRBV21-1	TRBJ2-1	CASSSPPGRNEQFF
TRBV27	TRBJ2-1	CASSHPPNEQFF
TRBV2	TRBJ1-1	CASRRGYSSNTEAFF
TRBV7-9	TRBJ2-1	CASSFTGNEQFF
TRBV7-2	TRBJ2-3	CASSPQTYMDTQYF
TRBV2	TRBJ1-6	CASISQGANSPLHF
TRBV30	TRBJ1-2	CAWKARKEGHTF
TRBV11-2	TRBJ2-2	CASSLRDGTANTGELFF
TRBV7-2	TRBJ2-1	CASSLARNNEQFF
TRBV21-1	TRBJ1-5	CATPGTYNQPQHF
TRBV10-2	TRBJ1-4	CASEDRPNEKLFF
TRBV7-9	TRBJ1-4	CASSFGTVRSNEKLFF
TRBV21-1	TRBJ2-6	CASSMGQGAFNGANVLTF
TRBV18	TRBJ2-1	CASSPSNEQFF
TRBV6-4	TRBJ2-1	CASSDSVYPVRGEQFF
TRBV13	TRBJ1-4	CASTVQGGYEKLFF
TRBV30	TRBJ1-3	CARSPPRREVTGNTIYF
TRBV2	TRBJ1-5	CASAGASNQPQHF
TRBV4-1	TRBJ2-2	CASSQDPRIGELFF
TRBV7-9	TRBJ2-5	CASSPRYGRGETQYF
TRBV29-1	TRBJ1-4	CSAGGEKLFF
TRBV7-3	TRBJ2-3	CASSRQGAPNPDTQYF
TRBV12-3/TRBV12-4	TRBJ1-2	CASSLTGRYYGYTF
TRBV12-3/TRBV12-4	TRBJ2-1	CASSEGNNEQFF
TRBV24-1	TRBJ2-3	CATSPRASGPITDTQYF
TRBV6-1	TRBJ1-1	CASSMGHLNTEAFF
TRBV27	TRBJ1-1	CASTQGTGHTEAFF
TRBV2	TRBJ1-1	CASSERPPNTEAFF
TRBV28	TRBJ2-1	CASSRWDRGYNEQFF
TRBV28	TRBJ2-3	CAVEWDSTDTQYF
TRBV12-3/TRBV12-4	TRBJ1-2	CASKDRGDYGYTF
TRBV29-1	TRBJ2-1	CSVAIGINEQFF
TRBV27	TRBJ2-1	CASSGTGYNEQFF
TRBV24-1	TRBJ2-1	CATSDTSSGHNEQFF
TRBV14	TRBJ2-2	CASSRQTTGELFF
TRBV10-3	TRBJ2-7	CAISPRIQGYEQYF
TRBV7-9	TRBJ1-1	CAVQHTEAFF
TRBV5-4	TRBJ1-2	CASSLGPGQTYGYTF